The rows below give T cell receptor beta chains drawn from one sample of a study of T cell repertoires in cytomegalovirus infection. TCRdb redid the calling of the reads with MiXCR, one entry per CDR3 protein. The repertoire consists of roughly 500,000 distinct CDR3 sequences, with 16% occurring once and the leading ten covering 24%. The sample taken for sequencing was CD8+ T cells from PBMCs. The source is a human donor in good health (CMV status not recorded). Some clones in this sample may be carry-over from other donors' samples. Both conserved end residues are part of each CDR3. A D gene is named only where the DNA matches it firmly. A clone size is listed for some rows: how often the clone was seen (once, few, many), or a class if it is expanded.

size | J | D | V | DNA | CDR3
many | TRBJ2-1 | . | TRBV7-8 | TGTGCCAGCAGCGTAACCCAGGGGGAGGCCTCAAGAAACAATGAGCAGTTCTTC | CASSVTQGEASRNNEQFF
. | TRBJ2-7 | . | TRBV11-2 | TGTGCCAGCAGCTTAGGGGACACTCTGCGCGGGCAGTACTTC | CASSLGDTLRGQYF
many | TRBJ1-5 | . | TRBV6-6 | TGTGCCAGCAACCAAATGTTTCAACAGCCCCAGCATTTT | CASNQMFQQPQHF
many | TRBJ2-3 | . | TRBV7-6 | TGTGCCAGCAGCCCAAGGGGCGGCAGCACCACAGATACGCAGTATTTT | CASSPRGGSTTDTQYF
many | TRBJ2-1 | TRBD2 | TRBV11-2 | TGTGCCAGCAGCTTATTCCGGACTAGCGTGAATACTGGAGGCCGGAACTTC | CASSLFRTSVNTGGRNF
. | TRBJ2-5 | . | TRBV6-6 | TGTGCCAGCAGTTACCCCGAGGGCGAGGCCCAGTACTTC | CASSYPEGEAQYF
many | TRBJ2-7 | . | TRBV7-6 | TGTGCCAGCAGCCCCCGCGCCTACTCTTACGAGCAGTACTTC | CASSPRAYSYEQYF
many | TRBJ2-2 | TRBD1 | TRBV27 | TGTGCCAGCAGTTCGAGGGGGCGCGGCACCGGGGAGCTGTTTTTT | CASSSRGRGTGELFF
. | TRBJ2-5 | TRBD2 | TRBV5-4 | TGTGCCAGCAGCTTGGCCGGGACTAACCAAGAGACCCAGTACTTC | CASSLAGTNQETQYF
many | TRBJ2-4 | TRBD2 | TRBV5-6 | TGTGCCAGCAGCTCGGCGCTAGCGGAAAACATTCAGTACTTC | CASSSALAENIQYF
. | TRBJ2-7 | . | TRBV27 | TGTGCCAGCAGTCCCCAGACAGGACTCAGCTCCTACGAGCAGTACTTC | CASSPQTGLSSYEQYF
. | TRBJ1-1 | . | TRBV5-1 | TGCGCCAGCAGCGCCGGGACACCGACTGAAGCTTTCTTT | CASSAGTPTEAFF
. | TRBJ2-5 | TRBD2 | TRBV20-1 | TGCAGTGCTAGGGGGGAGCGGGGCGCATCGGGAGAGACCCAGTACTTC | CSARGERGASGETQYF
few | TRBJ2-1 | TRBD2 | TRBV28 | TGTGCCAGCAGTTTAACTAGCGCCCACAATGAGCAGTTCTTC | CASSLTSAHNEQFF